The clone carrying this T cell receptor beta chain was detected once. Generated by immunoSEQ multiplex PCR, the TCRdb table keeps only in-frame clones and is missing some. The sample lists fewer than 700,000 clones; roughly 90% were seen once. The CDR3 extends over 19 amino acids. These data are taken from a study of shared T cell receptors in the human thymus. This sample also belongs to another study, concerning human thymus T cells. As that study records: Unrelated individuals were reported by related research to share highly overlapping thymic repertoires.

The chain has TRBV21-1 and TRBJ2-7; the table's D gene call, TRBD2, was not cross checked with the DNA. TRBV21-1 is reported as a pseudogene. The clonotype originates from a boy in the first two years of life with a congenital heart defect. The sample comprised thymocytes. The CDR3 region is CASSNGRPVPLAGVPFGYF. As DNA, the CDR3 is TGTGCCAGCAGCAACGGGAGACCCGTGCCCCTAGCGGGAGTCCCTTTCGGTTACTTC.